This T cell receptor (beta chain) is from a study of blood T cell repertoires in COVID-19 (dated by TCRdb to 2019 to 2021). The study in broad terms: The collaborator samples originated in the United States, Italy and Spain and spanned the acute and convalescent phases of COVID-19. The prospective study material was composed of cDNA or gDNA derived from T cells, B-cell-depleted T cells, or PBMCs. Subjects who had been exposed to COVID-19, were actively infected with it, or had recovered from it provided the deeply sampled blood TCRbeta repertoires that made up the dataset. A freely available public database, intended as a resource for researchers studying the immune response to SARS-CoV-2, is where the repertoires were released. Samples were obtained from the ongoing ImmuneRACE study (first 160 participants) and from over a thousand subjects provided by 6 global collaborators. A de-identified subject ID, COVID-19 status, age in years and sex were almost always included in the sample metadata. HLA class I and class II types, where available, came from metadata supplied by the sample provider rather than from assay-based typing. On the study overall, not on this receptor specifically: Clinical and demographic metadata were provided uncurated, with the amount varying by source and participant.

Collaborating institutions collected whole blood in K2EDTA tubes following their own protocols. Collaborator samples were shipped for TCRbeta analysis as frozen whole blood, isolated PBMCs, or DNA extracted from either sample type. The immunoSEQ Assay, a bias-controlled multiplex PCR, was used to amplify TCRbeta CDR3 regions from genomic DNA. The paper's data handling went like this. Nucleated cell counts per sample were estimated from amplification of reference gene primers within the assay. To quantify the absolute abundance of each unique TCRbeta CDR3 rearrangement, sequence reads were collapsed and filtered. For each sample, productive Simpson clonality was calculated as the square root of Simpson's diversity index over productive rearrangements. What TCRdb holds here is the immuneACCESS table cut down to in-frame rearrangements. Part of the clones is not present; checked against another copy, under half of the missing clones reflect an unresolved V gene, and the others are unexplained. V and J calls plus clone size are reproduced from that table; the DNA served to infer D and trimming. The sample records some 200,000 clones, about three quarters of which are singletons. 7.2% of the sample is in the top ten clones.

With regard to this clone: Its antigen remains unidentified. It has no much larger one-base neighbor in the sample; base qualities were not kept.

The sequence came from a woman aged 70-85 years with acute or convalescent COVID-19. The sample was peripheral blood.

The CDR3 sequence is CAISESSGGRTDTQYF. The DNA is as follows: TGTGCCATCAGTGAGTCGTCGGGGGGTCGCACAGATACGCAGTATTTT. The rearrangement joined TRBV10-3 to TRBJ2-3, with TRBD2 identical over 7 junction bases. Reading the germline V gene gives CDR1 ENHRY and CDR2 SYGVKD. Counted from cysteine to phenylalanine, this CDR3 has 16 amino acids. Just the 48-base CDR3 DNA is kept, in frame starting at base 1. Trimming takes 0 bases off V and 1 base off J; junction bases not matched to a gene: 4.